This TCR beta chain comes out of a study of identical twins. Study-level findings and limits: Excess sharing between twins was weaker in beta out-of-frame sequences.

The CDR3 is made up of 17 amino acids. Per germline, CDR1 MGHRA and CDR2 YSYEKL. With regard to this clonotype: Its specificity is unknown. A single base separates this from a much larger clone, so it may be a read error.

TCRdb analysed the 5' RACE reads with MiXCR anew, one entry per CDR3 protein. This table has around 1.7 million distinct CDR3 sequences, less than 35% appearing once. The sequence derives from a newborn girl in good health. The chain employs TRBV4-1 and TRBJ2-1, with a possible D match to TRBD2 (5 bases). TRBJ2-7 explains the end of the DNA better; the J call may be wrong. Sequenced sample: cord blood. For the CDR3, the DNA is TGCGCCAGCAGCCACCCCACCCTAGCCGGCTCCTACAATGAGCAGTACTTC. Its translation is CASSHPTLAGSYNEQYF.